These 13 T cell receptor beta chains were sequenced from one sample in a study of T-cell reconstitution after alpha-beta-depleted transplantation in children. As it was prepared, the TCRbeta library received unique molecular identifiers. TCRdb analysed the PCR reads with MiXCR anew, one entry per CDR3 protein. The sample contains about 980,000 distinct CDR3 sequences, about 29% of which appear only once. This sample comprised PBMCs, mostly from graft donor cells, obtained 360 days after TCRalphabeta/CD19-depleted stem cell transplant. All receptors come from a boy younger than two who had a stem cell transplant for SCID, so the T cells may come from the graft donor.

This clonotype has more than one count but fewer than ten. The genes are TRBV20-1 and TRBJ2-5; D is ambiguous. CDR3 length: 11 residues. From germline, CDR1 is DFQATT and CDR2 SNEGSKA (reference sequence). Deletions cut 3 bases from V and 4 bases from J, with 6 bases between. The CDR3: CSASIRETQYF. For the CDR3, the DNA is TGCAGTGCTAGCATTAGAGAGACCCAGTACTTC.

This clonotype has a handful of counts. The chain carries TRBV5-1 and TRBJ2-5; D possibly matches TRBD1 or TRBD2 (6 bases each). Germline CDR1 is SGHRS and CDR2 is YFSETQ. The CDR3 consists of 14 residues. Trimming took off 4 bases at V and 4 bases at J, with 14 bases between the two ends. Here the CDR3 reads CASSRMGGRETQYF. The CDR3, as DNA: TGCGCCAGCAGCCGAATGGGGGGCCGAGAGACCCAGTACTTC. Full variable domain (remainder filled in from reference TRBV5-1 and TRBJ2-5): KAGVTQTPRYLIKTRGQQVTLSCSPISGHRSVSWYQQTPGQGLQFLFEYFSETQRNKGNFPGRFSGRQFSNSRSEMNVSTLELGDSALYLCASSRMGGRETQYFGPGTRLLVL.

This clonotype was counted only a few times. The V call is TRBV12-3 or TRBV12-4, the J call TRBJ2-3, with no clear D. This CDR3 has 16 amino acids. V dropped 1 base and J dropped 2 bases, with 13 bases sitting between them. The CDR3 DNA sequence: TGTGCCAGCAGTTTAGGCGGCCTCCTTTACACAGATACGCAGTATTTT. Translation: CASSLGGLLYTDTQYF.

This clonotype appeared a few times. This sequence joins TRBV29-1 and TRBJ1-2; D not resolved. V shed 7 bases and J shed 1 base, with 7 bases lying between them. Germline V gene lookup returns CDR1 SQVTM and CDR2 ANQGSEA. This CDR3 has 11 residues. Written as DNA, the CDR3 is TGCAGCGGGGTCCATAACTATGGCTACACCTTC. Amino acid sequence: CSGVHNYGYTF.

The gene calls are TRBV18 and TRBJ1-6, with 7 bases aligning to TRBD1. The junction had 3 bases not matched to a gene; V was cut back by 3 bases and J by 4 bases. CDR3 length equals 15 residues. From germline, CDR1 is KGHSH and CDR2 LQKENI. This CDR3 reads CASSPGQPYNSPLHF. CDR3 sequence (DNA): TGTGCCAGCTCACCGGGACAGCCTTATAATTCACCCCTCCACTTT.

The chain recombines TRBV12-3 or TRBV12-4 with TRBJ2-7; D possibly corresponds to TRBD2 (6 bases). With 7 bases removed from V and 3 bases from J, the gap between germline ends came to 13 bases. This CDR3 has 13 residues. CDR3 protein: CASTWGEGYEQYF. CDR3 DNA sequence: TGTGCCAGCACCTGGGGGGAAGGCTACGAGCAGTACTTC.

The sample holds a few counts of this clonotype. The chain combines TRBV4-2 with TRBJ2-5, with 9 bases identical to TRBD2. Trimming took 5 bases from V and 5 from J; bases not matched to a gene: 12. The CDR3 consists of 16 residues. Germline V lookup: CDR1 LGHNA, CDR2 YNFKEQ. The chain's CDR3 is CASSVGGLAGTETQYF. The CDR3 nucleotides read TGTGCCAGCAGCGTAGGTGGCCTAGCGGGGACTGAGACCCAGTACTTC.

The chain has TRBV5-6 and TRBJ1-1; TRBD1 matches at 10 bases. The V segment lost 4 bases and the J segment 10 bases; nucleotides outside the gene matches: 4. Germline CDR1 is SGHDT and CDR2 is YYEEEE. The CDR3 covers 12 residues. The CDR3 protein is CASSPRTGGAFF. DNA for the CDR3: TGTGCCAGCAGCCCTCGGACAGGGGGAGCTTTCTTT.

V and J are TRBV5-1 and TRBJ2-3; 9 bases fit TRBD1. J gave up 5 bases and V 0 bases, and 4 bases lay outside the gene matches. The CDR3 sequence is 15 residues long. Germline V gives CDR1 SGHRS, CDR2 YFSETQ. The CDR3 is CASSLDRGLGDTQYF. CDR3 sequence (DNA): TGCGCCAGCAGCTTGGACAGGGGGCTGGGAGATACGCAGTATTTT.

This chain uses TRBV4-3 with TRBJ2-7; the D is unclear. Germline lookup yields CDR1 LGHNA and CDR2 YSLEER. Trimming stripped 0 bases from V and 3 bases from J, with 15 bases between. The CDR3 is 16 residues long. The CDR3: CASSQDYSPEFYEQYF. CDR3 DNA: TGCGCCAGCAGCCAAGATTACTCCCCCGAGTTCTACGAGCAGTACTTC.

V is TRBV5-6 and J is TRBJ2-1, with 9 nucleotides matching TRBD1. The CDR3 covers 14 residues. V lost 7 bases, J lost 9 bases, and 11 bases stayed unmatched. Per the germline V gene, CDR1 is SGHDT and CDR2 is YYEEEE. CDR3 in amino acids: CASAGTGQGGEQFF. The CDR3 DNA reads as TGTGCCAGCGCCGGGACAGGGCAAGGGGGTGAGCAGTTCTTC.

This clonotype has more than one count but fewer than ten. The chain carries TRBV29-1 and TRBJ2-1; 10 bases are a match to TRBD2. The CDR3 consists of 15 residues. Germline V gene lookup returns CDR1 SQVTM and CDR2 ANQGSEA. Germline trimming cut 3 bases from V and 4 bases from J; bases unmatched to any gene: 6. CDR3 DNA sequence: TGCAGCGTTGACCGACTAGCGGGTCGTTACAATGAGCAGTTCTTC. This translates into CSVDRLAGRYNEQFF.

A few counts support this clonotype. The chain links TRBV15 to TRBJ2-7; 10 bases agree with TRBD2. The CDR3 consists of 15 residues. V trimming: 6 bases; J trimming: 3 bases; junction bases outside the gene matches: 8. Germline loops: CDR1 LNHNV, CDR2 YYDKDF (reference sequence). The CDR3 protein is CATRGGTSDDYEQYF. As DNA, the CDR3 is TGTGCCACCAGAGGGGGGACTAGCGACGACTACGAGCAGTACTTC.